This record concerns one T cell receptor beta chain sequence. The sample is drawn from a study of T cell responses to AZD1222 COVID-19 vaccine. The table came from immunoSEQ multiplex PCR; TCRdb's copy has only in-frame clones and leaves some out. The data hold 90,000 to 150,000 clones, with more than 85% observed a single time. J lost 3 bases, V lost 5 bases, and 8 bases had no gene match. The CDR3 extends over 16 amino acids. Germline CDR1 and CDR2: MDHEN and SYDVKM. The clonotype originates from an adult in good health. The sequencing here drew on peripheral blood, taken on day 0 of AZD1222 vaccination. The chain is built from TRBV28 and TRBJ2-3, with 10 bases identical to TRBD2. The CDR3 DNA sequence: TGTGCCAGCAGTGTGCCTACTAGCGGGGTAACAGATACGCAGTATTTT. Its protein is CASSVPTSGVTDTQYF.